Listed below are T cell receptor beta chains from one sample, sequenced in a study of Ad26.COV2.S vaccination and SARS-CoV-2 variants. Clones were read by immunoSEQ multiplex PCR, and TCRdb kept only the in-frame ones, dropping some. Seen here are fewer than 900,000 clones, about 89% observed once, and the top ten hold over 1.3%. The material sequenced was peripheral blood, taken in a trial of Ad26.COV2.S vaccine versus placebo. The receptors originated from a person between 18 and 65 years old who received the Ad26.COV2.S COVID-19 vaccine or a placebo. The CDR3 runs from the conserved cysteine through the conserved F or W. The D gene is left open where the match is weak. Clone size is given for some rows only: seen once, a few or many times, or a class if the clone is expanded.

J gene | clone size | V gene | D gene | CDR3 protein | CDR3 DNA
TRBJ2-3 | - | TRBV12-3/TRBV12-4 | - | CASTSSVRDTQYF | TGTGCCAGCACCTCCTCGGTGAGGGATACGCAGTATTTT
TRBJ2-1 | - | TRBV12-3/TRBV12-4 | - | CASSRYNEQFF | TGTGCCAGCAGTCGATACAATGAGCAGTTCTTC
TRBJ2-2 | - | TRBV7-3 | - | CASSLEVRGSANTGELFF | TGTGCCAGCAGCTTAGAAGTAAGGGGATCCGCGAACACCGGGGAGCTGTTTTTT
TRBJ1-6 | - | TRBV7-8 | - | CASSPQGGGTLHF | TGTGCCAGCAGTCCTCAAGGGGGAGGCACCCTCCACTTT
TRBJ2-3 | - | TRBV7-6 | TRBD2 | CASSLEVWAGVASWSTDTQYF | TGTGCCAGCAGCTTAGAAGTGTGGGCGGGAGTCGCTAGTTGGAGCACAGATACGCAGTATTTT
TRBJ2-3 | - | TRBV20-1 | - | CSASVPDTQYF | TGCAGTGCTTCGGTCCCAGATACGCAGTATTTT
TRBJ2-7 | - | TRBV29-1 | TRBD2 | CSVEGLAGGDYEQYF | TGCAGCGTTGAAGGTCTCGCGGGAGGGGACTACGAGCAGTACTTC
TRBJ2-1 | - | TRBV5-4 | - | CASSGGFSKPTNEQFF | TGTGCCAGCAGCGGGGGGTTCTCAAAACCTACTAATGAGCAGTTCTTC
TRBJ1-5 | - | TRBV5-1 | TRBD1 | CASSFGTGDQPQHF | TGCGCCAGCAGCTTTGGGACAGGAGATCAGCCCCAGCATTTT
TRBJ2-7 | - | TRBV19 | - | CASSNSPAYEQYF | TGTGCCAGTAGTAACAGCCCAGCCTACGAGCAGTACTTC
TRBJ2-7 | - | TRBV5-4 | TRBD1 | CASRTGTETYEQYF | TGTGCCAGCAGGACCGGGACAGAGACCTACGAGCAGTACTTC
TRBJ1-1 | - | TRBV28 | - | CASSPLGSGTGRTEAFF | TGTGCCAGCAGTCCCCTGGGGTCGGGTACGGGGAGGACTGAAGCTTTCTTT
TRBJ1-1 | - | TRBV27 | TRBD1 | CASSPARDRWTVEAFF | TGTGCCAGCAGTCCCGCCCGGGACAGGTGGACCGTAGAAGCTTTCTTT
TRBJ1-2 | - | TRBV6-5 | - | CASSYSGRNYGYTF | TGTGCCAGCAGTTACTCGGGCAGAAACTATGGCTACACCTTC
TRBJ2-4 | - | TRBV6-5 | TRBD1 | CASSRQGRAKNIQYF | TGTGCCAGCAGTCGACAGGGGCGAGCCAAAAACATTCAGTACTTC
TRBJ2-5 | - | TRBV2 | TRBD1 | CASRVTGEETQYF | TGTGCCAGCCGAGTTACAGGGGAAGAGACCCAGTACTTC
TRBJ1-6 | - | TRBV5-8 | TRBD1 | CASSLRDRDSPLHF | TGTGCCAGCAGCCTCCGGGACAGGGATTCACCCCTCCACTTT
TRBJ1-5 | - | TRBV6-6 | - | CASSSGSYQPQHF | TGTGCCAGCAGTTCCGGGTCGTATCAGCCCCAGCATTTT
TRBJ2-2 | - | TRBV7-9 | - | CASSSAGRLTGELFF | TGTGCCAGCAGCTCGGCCGGGCGGCTCACCGGGGAGCTGTTTTTT
TRBJ2-7 | few | TRBV3-1/TRBV3-2 | - | CASSQGRPTYEQYF | TGTGCCAGCAGCCAAGGGAGACCTACCTACGAGCAGTACTTC
TRBJ2-1 | - | TRBV18 | TRBD1 | CASSPARGTGASNEQFF | TGTGCCAGCTCACCGGCAAGAGGGACAGGGGCGAGCAATGAGCAGTTCTTC
TRBJ1-3 | - | TRBV5-4 | TRBD1 | CASSQGLTGGGNTIYF | TGTGCCAGCAGCCAGGGGCTGACAGGGGGCGGAAACACCATATATTTT
TRBJ2-7 | few | TRBV14 | TRBD1 | CASSQGQVYEQYF | TGTGCCAGCAGCCAGGGACAGGTCTACGAGCAGTACTTC
TRBJ2-1 | - | TRBV30 | - | CAWSVLGGASYNEQFF | TGTGCCTGGAGTGTTCTCGGCGGGGCTTCCTACAATGAGCAGTTCTTC
TRBJ1-2 | - | TRBV3-1/TRBV3-2 | TRBD1 | CASSHDRGDYGYTF | TGTGCCAGCAGCCACGACAGGGGGGACTATGGCTACACCTTC
TRBJ1-2 | - | TRBV11-2 | - | CASSLGSTDNYGYTF | TGTGCCAGCAGCTTAGGTTCGACAGATAACTATGGCTACACCTTC
TRBJ2-2 | - | TRBV12-3/TRBV12-4 | - | CASRPRQAGELFF | TGTGCCAGCAGACCTCGACAGGCCGGGGAGCTGTTTTTT
TRBJ1-1 | - | TRBV30 | - | CAWSEGGTEAFF | TGTGCCTGGAGTGAGGGGGGGACTGAAGCTTTCTTT
TRBJ1-6 | - | TRBV4-3 | - | CASSPDGGTNRPPLHF | TGCGCCAGCAGCCCCGATGGGGGGACAAATCGGCCACCCCTCCACTTT